This TCR beta chain was recovered during a study of blood T cell repertoires in COVID-19. Study-wide context: Sample material is recorded as cDNA or gDNA derived from T cells, B-cell-depleted T cells, or PBMCs.

Each recovered donor of Cohort 3 presented with two negative PCRs, clearance, or symptom resolution. The authors' processing: Amplification from reference gene primers served as the basis for estimated nucleated cell counts. Only in-frame clones appear in the TCRdb table, and some are missing; sequencing was by immunoSEQ multiplex PCR. V and J calls and clone size are as listed in that table; D and trimming were resolved from the DNA. The data contain about 200,000 clones, just under 85% of them seen just once; the ten biggest clones take up about 15%. V gave up 5 bases and J gave up 4 bases, with 9 bases separating them. This CDR3 is 13 amino acids long. The germline CDR1 and CDR2 sequences are LNHNV and YYDKDF (reference sequence).

The clonotype was recovered from a man aged 35 to 55 who had recovered from COVID-19. The chain carries TRBV15 and TRBJ1-5, with a weak D call TRBD1 (6 bases). Sequencing was performed on PBMCs or T cells enriched from blood (not recorded which). The CDR3 is CATSSGANQPQHF. The CDR3 region has the DNA TGTGCCACCAGCTCAGGGGCAAATCAGCCCCAGCATTTT.